This TCR beta chain was identified in a study of cytomegalovirus exposure and HLA in healthy donors. Primers: 60 Vbeta forward and 13 Jbeta reverse. This table comes from immunoSEQ multiplex PCR, and its TCRdb copy is limited to in-frame clones, with some not included. The sample yields roughly 110,000 clones, 65% to 80% seen once. As concerns this clone: Its target is unknown.

V gave up 3 bases and J gave up 2 bases; unmatched junction bases: 6. Germline V gene data show CDR1 as SGHVS and CDR2 as FQNEAQ. The CDR3 runs 15 residues. Study-level points and caveats: Overall, under 200 TCR beta chains were annotated as cytomegalovirus-associated.

Material: PBMCs. The source of this sequence is a woman in her 50s in good health and CMV-seropositive. V usage is TRBV7-8 and J usage is TRBJ2-7; 8 bases are shared with TRBD2. The DNA of the CDR3 is TGTGCCAGCAGCTTCCAAAGCGGGGGAACCTACGAGCAGTACTTC. This translates into CASSFQSGGTYEQYF.